This T cell receptor (beta chain) was sequenced in a study of tumor-infiltrating lymphocytes in primary liver carcinoma. A primer in the constant region served to generate TCR beta cDNA from about 480 ng of total RNA. Amplification in three nested multiplex PCR rounds with slightly modified ARM-PCR gave rise to TCR beta libraries. Forward primers for TRBV1-TRBV30 and a C-beta reverse primer served the first two PCR rounds, at 10 cycles each. TCRdb passed the multiplex PCR reads through MiXCR, listing each CDR3 protein once. The sample yields almost 200,000 distinct CDR3 sequences, 65% seen once. Details on this clonotype: The junction differs from germline at one of its ends, possibly a read error.

In germline, CDR1 is SGHAT, CDR2 FQNNGV. CDR3 length equals 15 residues. Blood RNA originated from unsorted whole blood, with germline DNA additionally extracted. This clonotype was sampled from an older woman with primary liver carcinoma and hepatitis B virus infection. The chain uses TRBV11-2 and TRBJ2-7; 9 positions match TRBD1. Sequencing was carried out using peripheral blood. CDR3 nucleotides: TGTGTCAGCAGCTCTACAGGGGGCCGGAGGTACGAGCAGTACTTC. Translation gives CVSSSTGGRRYEQYF.